The rows below give T cell receptor beta chains drawn from one sample of a study of T cells after yellow fever vaccination. From the 5' RACE reads, TCRdb called clonotypes with MiXCR, one entry per CDR3 protein. The profile shows fewer than 650,000 distinct CDR3 sequences, 21% of them singletons. Sequencing was performed on PBMCs, taken less than 25 days after the first yellow fever vaccination. These receptors originate from a man aged 18-30 years who received the YFV17D yellow fever vaccine. Both conserved end residues are part of each CDR3. Fields, in order: clone size, CDR3 length, V gene, J gene, D gene, CDR3 protein, CDR3 DNA. D genes are given only for firm matches. Clone size is not always given. Where it is, it says once, few, many or a class for expanded clones.

few	13	TRBV20-1	TRBJ1-2	-	CSARSGQEGGYTF	TGCAGTGCTAGATCAGGGCAAGAAGGCGGCTACACCTTC
-	14	TRBV12-3/TRBV12-4	TRBJ1-1	-	CASSLGQGVTEAFF	TGTGCCAGCAGTTTGGGGCAGGGAGTAACTGAAGCTTTCTTT
-	16	TRBV12-3/TRBV12-4	TRBJ1-1	TRBD1	CASSPGQGAGNTEAFF	TGTGCCAGCAGTCCGGGACAGGGGGCTGGGAACACTGAAGCTTTCTTT
many	15	TRBV5-1	TRBJ2-1	-	CASSRTHLGGDEQFF	TGCGCCAGCAGTCGAACCCACCTGGGAGGCGATGAGCAGTTCTTC
few	14	TRBV20-1	TRBJ1-1	-	CSARVPSYNTEAFF	TGCAGTGCTAGGGTCCCCTCTTATAACACTGAAGCTTTCTTT
-	13	TRBV29-1	TRBJ1-1	-	CSVVHSTNTEAFF	TGCAGCGTTGTGCACAGTACGAACACTGAAGCTTTCTTT
few	12	TRBV12-3/TRBV12-4	TRBJ2-3	-	CASQSQGDTQYF	TGTGCCAGCCAATCTCAGGGAGATACGCAGTATTTT
many	14	TRBV5-1	TRBJ2-7	-	CASSLLDSLYEQYF	TGCGCCAGCAGCTTGCTAGACAGCTTATACGAGCAGTACTTC
-	18	TRBV11-2	TRBJ2-7	TRBD2	CASSHTRSGGFVSYEQYF	TGTGCCAGCAGCCATACACGAAGCGGGGGGTTCGTATCCTACGAGCAGTACTTC
-	15	TRBV7-2	TRBJ2-2	-	CATPDGAMNTGELFF	TGTGCCACCCCCGATGGGGCCATGAACACCGGGGAGCTGTTTTTT
-	14	TRBV10-3	TRBJ2-1	TRBD1	CAISEGWDRNEQFF	TGTGCCATCAGTGAGGGATGGGACAGGAATGAGCAGTTCTTC
many	14	TRBV6-5	TRBJ2-2	TRBD2	CASSYRGGTGELFF	TGTGCCAGCAGTTATCGCGGGGGTACCGGGGAGCTGTTTTTT
-	13	TRBV3-1	TRBJ2-5	-	CASSFRGKKTQYF	TGTGCCAGCAGCTTCCGGGGTAAAAAGACCCAGTACTTC
-	14	TRBV5-5	TRBJ2-5	-	CASSFTRDQETQYF	TGTGCCAGCAGCTTCACGAGGGACCAAGAGACCCAGTACTTC
-	15	TRBV7-2	TRBJ1-6	-	CASSLQKTYNSPLHF	TGTGCCAGCAGCTTACAAAAGACCTATAATTCACCCCTCCACTTT
-	17	TRBV5-1	TRBJ1-2	TRBD1	CASSLASGTGTNYGYTF	TGCGCCAGCAGCTTGGCTAGCGGGACAGGGACTAACTATGGCTACACCTTC
-	13	TRBV9	TRBJ2-5	TRBD2	CASSGTRSETQYF	TGTGCCAGCAGCGGGACTAGGTCGGAGACCCAGTACTTC
-	12	TRBV7-2	TRBJ2-1	TRBD2	CASSFGLAKQFF	TGTGCCAGCAGCTTTGGACTAGCGAAGCAGTTCTTC
-	17	TRBV4-3	TRBJ2-5	TRBD2	CASSQDLGGGPGETQYF	TGCGCCAGCAGCCAAGATCTAGGCGGGGGGCCCGGGGAGACCCAGTACTTC
many	13	TRBV28	TRBJ1-5	-	CASSAGGGQPQHF	TGTGCCAGCAGTGCCGGGGGGGGTCAGCCCCAGCATTTT
-	15	TRBV5-1	TRBJ2-2	-	CASITGATSTGELFF	TGCGCCAGCATAACAGGAGCAACCTCCACCGGGGAGCTGTTTTTT
-	15	TRBV4-3	TRBJ1-2	TRBD1	CASSQDQQGAYGYTF	TGCGCCAGCAGCCAAGATCAGCAGGGGGCATATGGCTACACCTTC
-	15	TRBV10-2	TRBJ1-1	-	CASHLGGGLGTEAFF	TGCGCCAGCCATCTCGGGGGGGGGCTGGGGACTGAAGCTTTCTTT
-	14	TRBV5-8	TRBJ1-5	-	CASSRQYSNQPQHF	TGTGCCAGCAGCCGACAGTATAGCAATCAGCCCCAGCATTTT
few	14	TRBV2	TRBJ2-3	-	CASPEQGRTDTQYF	TGTGCCAGCCCTGAACAGGGTAGGACAGATACGCAGTATTTT
few	15	TRBV9	TRBJ2-1	-	CASSTGAGPWNEQFF	TGTGCCAGCAGCACTGGAGCTGGACCTTGGAATGAGCAGTTCTTC